These T cell receptor beta chains were read from a single sample in a study of blood T cells in healthy people across ages. TCRdb reanalysed the 5' RACE reads using MiXCR and keeps one entry per CDR3 protein. The sample consists of about 680,000 distinct CDR3 sequences, about half of them appearing once. Sequenced input: blood. Every receptor here comes from a woman in her sixties or seventies in good health. The CDR3 runs from the conserved cysteine through the conserved F or W. A D gene is named only where the DNA matches it firmly. A clone size is listed for some rows: how often the clone was seen (once, few, many), or a class if it is expanded.

clone_size	v_call	d_call	j_call	cdr3_nt	cdr3_aa
NA	TRBV20-1	TRBD2	TRBJ2-5	TGCAGTGCTAATCCGACTAGCGGGCGGGAGGGGACCCAGTACTTC	CSANPTSGREGTQYF
NA	TRBV9	TRBD1	TRBJ1-5	TGTGCCAGCAGCGGGACAGGATTAGGGCAGCCCCAGCATTTT	CASSGTGLGQPQHF
few	TRBV7-2	NA	TRBJ2-5	TGTGCCAGCAGCTTCAGAGTCCGGGAGACCCAGTACTTC	CASSFRVRETQYF
few	TRBV29-1	TRBD2	TRBJ2-3	TGCAGCGTTCAGGGCTTAGCGGGGCGCACAGATACGCAGTATTTT	CSVQGLAGRTDTQYF
NA	TRBV20-1	NA	TRBJ2-3	TGCAGTGCTAGTGGGAGCGGGTGGGAAGATACGCAGTATTTT	CSASGSGWEDTQYF
few	TRBV7-9	NA	TRBJ2-1	TGTGCCAGCACCCCTCGGGGGAATGAGCAGTTCTTC	CASTPRGNEQFF
NA	TRBV6-5	NA	TRBJ1-6	TGTGCCGGCAGTTACGACAGCTCGTGCAATTCACCCCTCCACTTT	CAGSYDSSCNSPLHF
few	TRBV7-2	TRBD1	TRBJ2-5	TGTGCCAGCAGCTTAGGAGGGACAGGGGGTTGGGAGACCCAGTACTTC	CASSLGGTGGWETQYF
NA	TRBV6-5	NA	TRBJ2-7	TGTGCCAGCAGACCTGGAGCGGGCGGTGGCTCCTACGAGCAGTACTTC	CASRPGAGGGSYEQYF
NA	TRBV10-3	NA	TRBJ2-7	TGTGTCATCTCGGTCTCCACCTACGAGCAGTACTTC	CVISVSTYEQYF
NA	TRBV7-2	NA	TRBJ2-6	TGTGCCAGCAGGAAGGGGCGGCAGGACCACTCTGGGGCCAACGTCCTGACTTTC	CASRKGRQDHSGANVLTF
NA	TRBV6-1	TRBD1	TRBJ2-7	TGTGCCAGCAGTGAAGGAGAGGGACAGGGGGCTGGAGAGCAGTACTTC	CASSEGEGQGAGEQYF
NA	TRBV5-1	NA	TRBJ2-6	TGCGCCAGCAGCTATAGGGGGACTGGGGCCAACGTCCTGACTTTC	CASSYRGTGANVLTF
few	TRBV10-3	NA	TRBJ2-1	TGTGCCACCAACAGGGAGAAAGCCTACAATGAGCAGTTCTTC	CATNREKAYNEQFF
NA	TRBV6-1	NA	TRBJ2-7	TGTGCCAGCAGTGAAATGATGGCTATCGGGAGTAACGAGCAGTACTTC	CASSEMMAIGSNEQYF
NA	TRBV29-1	NA	TRBJ2-1	TGCAGCGGAAAGGGCTTACGGAGCTCCTACAATGAGCAGTTCTTC	CSGKGLRSSYNEQFF
NA	TRBV5-6	TRBD2	TRBJ2-1	TGTGCCAGCAGCGTACTTACTAGCGGGGGGTACAATGAGCAGTTCTTC	CASSVLTSGGYNEQFF
NA	TRBV4-3	TRBD2	TRBJ2-7	TGCGCCAGCAGCCAAGAGGCCACTAGCGGGAGCCTACCCTACGAGCAGTACTTC	CASSQEATSGSLPYEQYF
NA	TRBV4-2	NA	TRBJ2-1	TGTGCCAGCAGCCAACAGCTCTCCTACAATGAGCAGTTCTTC	CASSQQLSYNEQFF
few	TRBV6-5	NA	TRBJ1-2	TGTGCCAGCAGTTACGACGGGTTCTCCGATGGCTACACCTTC	CASSYDGFSDGYTF
NA	TRBV20-1	TRBD2	TRBJ2-5	TGCAGTGCTCCCGGGACTAGACGCGAGACCCAGTACTTC	CSAPGTRRETQYF
NA	TRBV5-1	NA	TRBJ1-1	TGCGCCAGCGCCCTCGGACAGACAGACATTAACACTGAAGCTTTCTTT	CASALGQTDINTEAFF
few	TRBV20-1	TRBD2	TRBJ2-7	TGCAGTGGCGGGAGGACCTACGAGCAGTACTTC	CSGGRTYEQYF
few	TRBV20-1	NA	TRBJ2-1	TGCAGTGCTAGAGCCCCGACAGTGGCTAACACTAAGCAGTTCTTC	CSARAPTVANTKQFF
few	TRBV7-2	NA	TRBJ2-5	TGTGCCAGCAGCTTAGCTCGGCGCTTAGAGACCCAGTACTTC	CASSLARRLETQYF
few	TRBV29-1	NA	TRBJ2-7	TGCAGCGTTGGAGGAGGGGCCTACAATGAGCAGTACTTC	CSVGGGAYNEQYF
NA	TRBV7-9	NA	TRBJ2-3	TGTGCCAGCAGCTTAGTTGGTAGCCGAGGGACAGATACGCAGTATTTT	CASSLVGSRGTDTQYF
NA	TRBV12-3/TRBV12-4	TRBD1	TRBJ2-7	TGTGCCAGCAGAAGGACAGGGTTAGACTACGAGCAGTACTTC	CASRRTGLDYEQYF
NA	TRBV21-1	NA	TRBJ2-3	TGTGCCAGCAGCAAAGTCGGCTTCCCCCGCACAGATACGCAGTATTTT	CASSKVGFPRTDTQYF
NA	TRBV25-1	NA	TRBJ2-2	TGTGCCAGCAGAGCCAACGCGAGGGCGGGCACCGGGGAGCTGTTTTTT	CASRANARAGTGELFF
NA	TRBV20-1	TRBD2	TRBJ2-5	TGCAGTCCCCGGACGAGCGGGGGGAATGAGCAGTACTTC	CSPRTSGGNEQYF
many	TRBV28	NA	TRBJ2-7	TGTGCCAGCAGTTCTCTCAGCGGACTTGTCCACGAGCAGTACTTC	CASSSLSGLVHEQYF
NA	TRBV2	NA	TRBJ2-1	TGTGCCAGCAGGAGGGGGGGAGGGCCTAAGAATGAGCAGTTCTTC	CASRRGGGPKNEQFF
NA	TRBV24-1	TRBD2	TRBJ2-3	TGTGCCACCAGTGACCCGACTAGCCGACAGTTGGTGGATACGCAGTATTTT	CATSDPTSRQLVDTQYF
NA	TRBV20-1	NA	TRBJ2-5	TGCAGTGCTAGAGGACCCCTCATACTAGGGACCCAGTACTTC	CSARGPLILGTQYF
NA	TRBV24-1	NA	TRBJ1-1	TGTGCCACCAGTGACGGTATGAACACTGAAGCTTTCTTT	CATSDGMNTEAFF
NA	TRBV6-6	NA	TRBJ1-6	TGTGCCAGCAGGCGGACAGTGGGAAATTCACCCCTCCACTTT	CASRRTVGNSPLHF
NA	TRBV5-1	TRBD2	TRBJ2-1	TGCGCCAGCAGCTTGGGAGCTAGCGGGACGTACAATGAGCAGTTCTTC	CASSLGASGTYNEQFF
NA	TRBV9	TRBD1	TRBJ1-2	TGTGCCAGCAGCGTAGGGATCACAGGGGGCTATGGCTACACCTTC	CASSVGITGGYGYTF
NA	TRBV25-1	NA	TRBJ2-1	TGTGCCAGCAGTGATCTGGTGTCCGCATCTTGGTTCTTC	CASSDLVSASWFF
few	TRBV4-3	TRBD2	TRBJ2-3	TGCGCCAGCAGCCCCCAGCGGGAGAGGACAGATACGCAGTATTTT	CASSPQRERTDTQYF
NA	TRBV28	TRBD2	TRBJ2-1	TGTGCCAGCAGTTCTTATAGTGCTAGCGGGAGCTTTGAGCAGTTCTTC	CASSSYSASGSFEQFF
few	TRBV7-8	NA	TRBJ2-7	TGTGCCAGCACCCTGCGTTCAGGGCCCACCTACGAGCAGTACTTC	CASTLRSGPTYEQYF
NA	TRBV20-1	TRBD1	TRBJ2-7	TGCAGTGCTAGAGATCAGGGGGCGCAGTACTTC	CSARDQGAQYF
NA	TRBV5-6	NA	TRBJ2-5	TGTGCCAGCAGCCGGAGGACAGGCGACCTAGCGATAGAGACCCAGTACTTC	CASSRRTGDLAIETQYF
NA	TRBV7-9	TRBD2	TRBJ2-7	TGTGCCAGCAGTGGACTAGCGAGCTCCTACGAGCAGTACTTC	CASSGLASSYEQYF
NA	TRBV4-2	NA	TRBJ2-3	TGTGCCAGCAGCCAAGCCTCCGGCCGGGACTTCGACACAGATACGCAGTATTTT	CASSQASGRDFDTDTQYF
few	TRBV24-1	NA	TRBJ2-5	TGTGCCACCAGTGATTTGGACGTGGGGAAGTTAGAGACCCAGTACTTC	CATSDLDVGKLETQYF
NA	TRBV12-3/TRBV12-4	TRBD1	TRBJ2-7	TGTGCCAGCAGTTTACATGGGACAGGGAGCCCCGACGAGCAGTATTTC	CASSLHGTGSPDEQYF
NA	TRBV18	TRBD2	TRBJ2-1	TGTGCCAGCTCACCACAGGCGGGAGGGCTAAATGAGCAGTTCTTC	CASSPQAGGLNEQFF
NA	TRBV20-1	TRBD1	TRBJ2-5	TGCAGTGTTAGGTTAACAGGGGCTCGGGAGACCCAGTACTTC	CSVRLTGARETQYF
few	TRBV6-2/TRBV6-3	TRBD2	TRBJ2-1	TGTGCCAGCAGTTACAATGGGGCTGGGGGGGAAGGTCCCCAACTTGAGCAGTTCTTC	CASSYNGAGGEGPQLEQFF
NA	TRBV7-9	TRBD2	TRBJ2-3	TGTGCCAGCAGCTATTTAGCGGGAGCGGGAGATACGCAGTATTTT	CASSYLAGAGDTQYF